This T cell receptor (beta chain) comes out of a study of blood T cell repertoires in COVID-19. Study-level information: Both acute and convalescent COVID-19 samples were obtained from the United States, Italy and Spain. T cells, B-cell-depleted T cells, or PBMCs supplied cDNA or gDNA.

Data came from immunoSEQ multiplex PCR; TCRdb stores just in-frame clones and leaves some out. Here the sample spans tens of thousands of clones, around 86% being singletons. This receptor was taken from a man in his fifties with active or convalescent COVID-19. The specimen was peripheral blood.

CDR3 protein: CASSQPRSNTGELFF. As DNA, the CDR3 is TGTGCCAGCAGCCAGCCTAGGTCTAACACCGGGGAGCTGTTTTTT. The chain has TRBV16 and TRBJ2-2; no clear D gene. This CDR3 contains 15 residues. Trimming removed 3 bases at V and 2 bases at J, with 10 bases between. Germline-derived CDR1 and CDR2 are KGHSY and FQNENV.